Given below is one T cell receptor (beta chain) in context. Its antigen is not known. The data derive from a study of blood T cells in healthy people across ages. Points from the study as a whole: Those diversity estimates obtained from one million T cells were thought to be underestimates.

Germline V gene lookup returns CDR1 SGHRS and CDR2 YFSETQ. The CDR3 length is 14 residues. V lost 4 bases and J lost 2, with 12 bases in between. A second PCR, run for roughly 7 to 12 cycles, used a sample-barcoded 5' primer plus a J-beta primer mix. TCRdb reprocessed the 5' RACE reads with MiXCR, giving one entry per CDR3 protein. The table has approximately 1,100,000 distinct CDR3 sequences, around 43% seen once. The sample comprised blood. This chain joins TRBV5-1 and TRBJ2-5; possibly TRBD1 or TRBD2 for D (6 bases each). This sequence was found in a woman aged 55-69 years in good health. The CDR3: CASSRKGGQETQYF. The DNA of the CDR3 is TGCGCCAGCAGCCGGAAGGGGGGTCAAGAGACCCAGTACTTC. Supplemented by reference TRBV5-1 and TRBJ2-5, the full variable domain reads KAGVTQTPRYLIKTRGQQVTLSCSPISGHRSVSWYQQTPGQGLQFLFEYFSETQRNKGNFPGRFSGRQFSNSRSEMNVSTLELGDSALYLCASSRKGGQETQYFGPGTRLLVL.